These T cell receptor beta chains were read from a single sample in a study of blood T cell repertoires in COVID-19. TCRdb keeps only in-frame clones here, not all; method: immunoSEQ multiplex PCR. The data show about 92,000 clones, around nine tenths seen once. Input material: peripheral blood. Receptor source: a woman in her fifties or sixties with COVID-19, enrolled during active disease. CDR3s include the opening cysteine and the closing phenylalanine or tryptophan.

j_gene | v_gene | CDR3aa
TRBJ1-4 | TRBV4-1 | CASSQLRHPATNEKLFF
TRBJ2-5 | TRBV4-2 | CASSQEPGIRIETQYF
TRBJ2-1 | TRBV7-9 | CASSPGRALSPEQFF
TRBJ1-1 | TRBV29-1 | CSARVTEAFF
TRBJ2-7 | TRBV29-1 | CSVGGTGDYEQYF
TRBJ1-1 | TRBV19 | CASSMQQGSYTEAFF
TRBJ2-6 | TRBV5-1 | CASSSTGVPGANVLTF
TRBJ2-6 | TRBV12-5 | CASGLAGSNSGANVLTF
TRBJ1-4 | TRBV27 | CASSLRPVNEKLFF
TRBJ2-3 | TRBV19 | CASRRLAGLTDTQYF
TRBJ1-4 | TRBV28 | CASSETGDFETNEKLFF
TRBJ2-5 | TRBV7-9 | CASSLGASGGHQETQYF
TRBJ2-1 | TRBV10-3 | CAISALGQGARNEQFF
TRBJ1-2 | TRBV7-2 | CASKPGPRDGYTF
TRBJ2-5 | TRBV2 | CASNGQGPFQETQYF
TRBJ2-1 | TRBV6-2/TRBV6-3 | CASSYLRDSEQFF
TRBJ1-1 | TRBV7-9 | CASSLVILGQREAFF
TRBJ2-1 | TRBV11-2 | CASSLQGNEQFF
TRBJ2-7 | TRBV18 | CASSPLDRGSYEQYF
TRBJ2-7 | TRBV12-3/TRBV12-4 | CASSFMAGYEQYF
TRBJ2-3 | TRBV29-1 | CSVVLSTDTQYF
TRBJ1-1 | TRBV19 | CASSILQGTATEAFF
TRBJ1-6 | TRBV9 | CASSVTDINSPLHF
TRBJ1-1 | TRBV6-5 | CASRDRGRGTEAFF
TRBJ1-1 | TRBV4-1 | CASSQDRDRVNTEAFF
TRBJ1-2 | TRBV12-3/TRBV12-4 | CASRGQGPGYTF
TRBJ2-7 | TRBV7-9 | CASSLPGVSYEQYF
TRBJ1-1 | TRBV4-1 | CASSQDEGLMNTEAFF
TRBJ2-1 | TRBV5-1 | CASSLNPVSYNEQFF
TRBJ2-7 | TRBV7-3 | CASSPGQGEQYF
TRBJ2-5 | TRBV5-1 | CASSLGTSGAPRETQYF
TRBJ1-1 | TRBV30 | CAWSGQGGKAFF
TRBJ1-2 | TRBV10-2 | CASSGVRDRGPFNYGYTF
TRBJ2-5 | TRBV5-4 | CASSPQGQETQYF
TRBJ2-7 | TRBV6-2/TRBV6-3 | CASSAFVTGYEQYF
TRBJ2-7 | TRBV5-1 | CASSLGWTGSYEQYF
TRBJ2-7 | TRBV6-6 | CASTEHGTAKDEQYF
TRBJ2-7 | TRBV28 | CASSLGQGWDEQYF
TRBJ2-1 | TRBV7-9 | CASSLASGGAYNEQFF
TRBJ2-4 | TRBV5-1 | CASSLDSRLAGGPSKNIQYF
TRBJ1-1 | TRBV19 | CASTYRGGNTEAFF
TRBJ1-4 | TRBV28 | CASMAPGLGEKLFF
TRBJ1-2 | TRBV12-3/TRBV12-4 | CASSSGGNLGYTF
TRBJ1-6 | TRBV28 | CASSLSEHNSPLHF
TRBJ1-2 | TRBV30 | CAWTTQGGQGILYGYTF
TRBJ2-5 | TRBV5-5 | CATMGTGWVRETQYF
TRBJ1-2 | TRBV6-5 | CASSYPTGWDGYTF
TRBJ1-1 | TRBV18 | CASSPLAYEAFF
TRBJ1-4 | TRBV5-1 | CASRRTGATNEKLFF
TRBJ2-7 | TRBV7-9 | CASSFPGGEQYF
TRBJ2-3 | TRBV10-1 | CASDRLAGGYF
TRBJ2-7 | TRBV7-9 | CASSSLQGYEQYF
TRBJ2-3 | TRBV30 | CAWAPGGSADTQYF
TRBJ2-7 | TRBV6-5 | CASSTRTGPYEQYF
TRBJ2-1 | TRBV9 | CASSVRQTWKSEQFF
TRBJ1-2 | TRBV10-3 | CAIEADRGSGYTF
TRBJ1-2 | TRBV5-1 | CASSIQGNNYGYTF
TRBJ1-3 | TRBV5-1 | CASSPQGPISGNTIYF
TRBJ1-5 | TRBV10-3 | CAISESQGDQPQHF
TRBJ1-4 | TRBV4-2 | CASSQDSHYGATNEKLFF